One TCR beta chain is described in this entry. This record comes from a study of blood T cell repertoires in COVID-19. Across the whole study: Samples representing acute and convalescent COVID-19 were sourced from the United States, Italy and Spain. PBMCs, B-cell-depleted T cells, or T cells provided the cDNA or gDNA that made up the material.

The CDR3 sequence is 15 residues long. The V gene end was trimmed by 5 bases and the J gene end by 5 bases; junction bases not matched to a gene: 6. Germline CDR1 reads SNHLY; CDR2 reads FYNNEI. Authors' data handling: Reference gene primer amplification gave nucleated cell count estimates. Clones were read by immunoSEQ multiplex PCR, and TCRdb kept only the in-frame ones, dropping some. The DNA was the basis for D and trimming; V, J and clone size are from that table. The sample records tens of thousands of clones, 69% being singletons. Sequenced material: peripheral blood. This chain joins TRBV2 and TRBJ2-2, with TRBD1 matching 9 bases. The receptor's source is a man at least 80 years old with acute or convalescent COVID-19. CDR3 DNA: TGTGCCAGCAGTATACAGGGGGCTCGGACCGGGGAGCTGTTTTTT. This gives the protein CASSIQGARTGELFF.